The 15 T cell receptor beta chains given below trace back to one sample, sequenced in a study of CD4 T cells in relation to SARS-CoV-2 and coronaviruses. The data were produced by immunoSEQ multiplex PCR, yet TCRdb's version contains in-frame clones alone and is incomplete. This table holds tens of thousands of clones, roughly 72% found once. Which antigens these TCRs recognize remains unknown. The unexposed donors gave CD4+ T cells in about 2010-2019, prior to COVID-19. Isolation of CD4+ T cells took place after about 9 days in culture. Sequencing input: CD4+ T cells from PBMCs, cultured in vitro. These receptors were obtained from a human donor in good health.

The CDR3 DNA reads TGTGCCAGCAGCCGTAGCGGGACCTCCTACGAGCAGTACTTC. This translates into CASSRSGTSYEQYF. The chain carries TRBV7-2 and TRBJ2-7; TRBD2 agrees at 8 bases. V was pared by 5 bases and J by 0 bases, with 3 bases of the junction left unmatched. Germline V gene data show CDR1 as SGHTA and CDR2 as FQGNSA. The CDR3 totals 14 residues.

The CDR3 spells CASSQGLLAGVSEETQYF. As DNA, the CDR3 is TGTGCCAGCAGCCAAGGTTTACTAGCGGGAGTATCTGAGGAGACCCAGTACTTC. This chain joins TRBV4-2 and TRBJ2-5; 11 positions match TRBD2. V dropped 1 base and J dropped 5; count of bases not matched to a gene: 12. This CDR3 region has 18 residues. CDR1 LGHNA and CDR2 YNFKEQ come from the germline V gene.

The rearrangement uses TRBV5-1 and TRBJ2-3; 12 bases agree with TRBD2. This CDR3 has 17 amino acids. The V segment lost 3 bases and the J segment 0 bases; nucleotides outside the gene matches: 5. Germline CDR1 is SGHRS and CDR2 is YFSETQ. This CDR3 is CASSSWTSGVSTDTQYF. The CDR3 DNA reads as TGCGCCAGCAGCTCGTGGACTAGCGGGGTTAGCACAGATACGCAGTATTTT.

This clone was seen once. CDR3 DNA sequence: TGTGCCAGCAGTGACCCGGGACAGGGTTTGGAAGAGCAGTACTTC. This gives the protein CASSDPGQGLEEQYF. The rearrangement links TRBV6-1 to TRBJ2-7; 9 nucleotides align to TRBD1. V lost 3 bases and J lost 7; bases outside the gene matches: 10. Per the germline V gene, CDR1 is MNHNS and CDR2 is SASEGT. The CDR3 is made up of 15 amino acids.

This chain uses TRBV13 with TRBJ1-6, with D perhaps TRBD1 (5 bases). V gave up 5 bases and J gave up 10 bases, with 21 bases separating them. CDR1 is PRHDT, CDR2 FYEKMQ, per germline (reference sequence). The CDR3 totals 16 residues. In DNA form, the CDR3 reads TGTGCCAGCAGCCGGCAGGGACGGGAAAGATTCTCACCCCTCCACTTT. This gives the protein CASSRQGRERFSPLHF.

The chain recombines TRBV7-9 with TRBJ2-1; 8 bases are shared with TRBD2. Germline loops: CDR1 SEHNR, CDR2 FQNEAQ (reference sequence). Trimming cost V 2 bases and J 4 bases; bases outside gene matches: 7. The CDR3 is 16 amino acids. CDR3 in DNA: TGTGCCAGCAGCTTAAGAGCTAGCGGGTTATACAATGAGCAGTTCTTC. Translation: CASSLRASGLYNEQFF.

This chain's CDR3 is CSVGRLAGSGEQFF. The CDR3 DNA reads TGCAGCGTTGGGAGACTAGCGGGAAGTGGTGAGCAGTTCTTC. This chain joins TRBV29-1 and TRBJ2-1; 11 bases align to TRBD2. This CDR3 comprises 14 residues. Unmatched junction bases numbered 8, after V lost 4 bases and J lost 9 bases. The germline gives CDR1 SQVTM, CDR2 ANQGSEA.

This clone was seen a handful of times. This chain links TRBV4-1 with TRBJ1-3; 8 nucleotides line up with TRBD1. This CDR3 is 17 amino acids long. V shed 4 bases and J 0 bases; nucleotides not matched to a gene: 8. Germline V gene sequence: CDR1 MGHRA, CDR2 YSYEKL. CDR3 sequence: CASSLSDRANSGNTIYF. The CDR3 DNA sequence: TGCGCCAGCAGCCTCTCGGACAGGGCCAACTCTGGAAACACCATATATTTT.

This chain joins TRBV5-5 and TRBJ2-3; D assignment may be TRBD1 or TRBD2 (7 bases each). CDR1 and CDR2 (germline): SGHKS, YYEKEE (reference sequence). This CDR3 has 17 amino acids. V was trimmed by 1 base and J by 1 base, leaving 16 bases between them. The DNA of the CDR3 is TGTGCCAGCAGCTTGTTCCGTGCAGGGGGGGGCACAGATACGCAGTATTTT. Translating it yields CASSLFRAGGGTDTQYF. Full variable domain (rest looked up from reference TRBV5-5 and TRBJ2-3): DAGVTQSPTHLIKTRGQQVTLRCSPISGHKSVSWYQQVLGQGPQFIFQYYEKEERGRGNFPDRFSARQFPNYSSELNVNALLLGDSALYLCASSLFRAGGGTDTQYFGPGTRLTVL.

V usage is TRBV4-3 and J usage is TRBJ2-5, with 9 positions matching TRBD2. The CDR3 runs to 18 residues. Germline CDR1 and CDR2: LGHNA and YSLEER. The junction had 14 bases not matched to a gene; V was cut back by 0 bases and J by 6 bases. The DNA of the CDR3 is TGCGCCAGCAGCCAAGAGGCCTGGATAGCGGGAGTTTGGAAGACCCAGTACTTC. Translation gives CASSQEAWIAGVWKTQYF.

The chain uses TRBV24-1 and TRBJ1-5; D is unresolved. The CDR3 has 14 amino acids. The V and J ends lost 4 bases and 0 bases respectively, with 6 bases between them. CDR1 and CDR2 from the germline V gene are KGHDR and SFDVKD. This chain's CDR3 is CATSDTYSNQPQHF. The CDR3 DNA reads TGTGCCACCAGTGACACGTATAGCAATCAGCCCCAGCATTTT.

This chain links TRBV27 with TRBJ1-1, with TRBD1 matching over 8 bases. Germline loops: CDR1 MNHEY, CDR2 SMNVEV (reference sequence). The junction had 10 bases not matched to a gene; V was cut back by 6 bases and J by 4 bases. The CDR3 extends over 15 amino acids. The CDR3 reads CASRPLNRGITEAFF. As DNA, the CDR3 is TGTGCCAGCAGACCACTGAACAGGGGGATCACTGAAGCTTTCTTT.

This clone was found once. The rearrangement uses TRBV9 and TRBJ2-3, with D possibly being TRBD1 or TRBD2 (5 bases each). CDR1 and CDR2 from the germline V gene are SGDLS and YYNGEE. The CDR3 length is 14 residues. Trimming shortened V by 4 bases and J by 5 bases, and 14 bases separated the two germline ends. CDR3 nucleotides: TGTGCCAGCAGCCCTCGGGACCCGCAAGATACGCAGTATTTT. It codes for CASSPRDPQDTQYF. The full variable domain, completed using reference TRBV9 and TRBJ2-3, is DSGVTQTPKHLITATGQRVTLRCSPRSGDLSVYWYQQSLDQGLQFLIQYYNGEERAKGNILERFSAQQFPDLHSELNLSSLELGDSALYFCASSPRDPQDTQYFGPGTRLTVL.

This rearrangement joins TRBV28 to TRBJ2-5, with TRBD2 matching over 12 bases. This CDR3 spans 18 amino acids. Germline-derived CDR1 and CDR2 are MDHEN and SYDVKM. The V and J ends lost 7 bases and 4 bases, in that order; junction bases with no gene match: 16. CDR3 coding DNA: TGTGCCAGCAACCCGCCGGGACTAGCGGGTGGAGGGCCAGAGACCCAGTACTTC. Translating gives CASNPPGLAGGGPETQYF.

The chain uses TRBV2 and TRBJ2-1, with 11 bases lining up with TRBD2. Germline CDR1 SNHLY, CDR2 FYNNEI. The CDR3 spans 15 residues. With 7 bases clipped from V and 6 bases from J, the junction kept 8 bases outside the gene matches. The CDR3 is CASTQLAGEGNEQFF. The DNA of the CDR3 is TGTGCCAGCACCCAACTAGCGGGAGAGGGCAATGAGCAGTTCTTC.